The 18 T cell receptor beta chains reported below all come from one sample, sequenced in a study of T cells in Graves' hyperthyroidism and ophthalmopathy. TCR beta CDR3 regions were amplified from RNA transcripts. The HTBI primer set was used in a first-round RT-PCR of the TCR CDR3. MiXCR, run by TCRdb on the multiplex PCR reads, gives a single entry per CDR3 protein. The sample records about half a million distinct CDR3 sequences, about 20% being singletons. What was sequenced was blood. The receptors derive from a man aged 35 to 55 with Graves' ophthalmopathy.

The V call is TRBV2, the J call TRBJ1-1, with D tentatively TRBD1 (5 bases). V shed 8 bases and J shed 2 bases, with 12 bases lying between them. Germline assignment: CDR1 SNHLY and CDR2 FYNNEI. The CDR3 has 13 amino acids. CDR3 DNA: TGTGCCAGCGTTGACAGAGCTAACACTGAAGCTTTCTTT. Its translation is CASVDRANTEAFF. The full variable domain, in which reference TRBV2 and TRBJ1-1 provide the parts outside the CDR3, is EPEVTQTPSHQVTQMGQEVILRCVPISNHLYFYWYRQILGQKVEFLVSFYNNEISEKSEIFDDQFSVERPDGSNFTLKIRSTKLEDSAMYFCASVDRANTEAFFGQGTRLTVV.

This clonotype occurred many times. The V and J genes are TRBV7-8 and TRBJ2-7; perhaps D is TRBD1 or TRBD2 (5 bases each). V was shortened by 0 bases and J by 2 bases, with 14 bases between the two germline ends. This CDR3 contains 16 residues. Germline V lookup: CDR1 SGHVS, CDR2 FQNEAQ. The CDR3 DNA follows: TGTGCCAGCAGCTTAGCAAACCGGGACGTAGCCTACGAGCAGTACTTC. It encodes CASSLANRDVAYEQYF.

This chain links TRBV10-3 with TRBJ1-1, with 8 bases that match TRBD1. The CDR3 has 12 residues. J was trimmed by 9 bases and V by 5 bases; bases with no gene match: 5. The germline V gene encodes CDR1 ENHRY and CDR2 SYGVKD. The CDR3: CAISWDRHQAFF. CDR3 DNA: TGTGCCATCAGTTGGGACAGGCACCAAGCTTTCTTT.

This chain links TRBV5-6 with TRBJ1-3; D perhaps matches TRBD1 (6 bases). The germline V gene encodes CDR1 SGHDT and CDR2 YYEEEE. Between the trimmed V and J ends, which lost 6 bases and 16 bases, there was a span of 23 bases. The CDR3 is made up of 13 amino acids. The CDR3 is CASIRLLDSTLYF. DNA of the CDR3: TGTGCCAGCATCCGACTTCTGGACAGCACATTGTATTTT.

The rearrangement uses TRBV9 and TRBJ2-2; possible D gene TRBD1, 6 bases. The CDR3 is made up of 15 amino acids. CDR1 and CDR2 from the germline V gene are SGDLS and YYNGEE. The V end lost 4 bases, the J end lost 1 base, and 11 bases lay between the germline ends. CDR3 in amino acids: CASSPRDKNTGELFF. DNA for the CDR3: TGTGCCAGCAGCCCTCGGGACAAGAACACCGGGGAGCTGTTTTTT.

V and J are TRBV5-4 and TRBJ2-1; TRBD2 is a possible D gene (6 bases). The CDR3 contains 14 residues. Germline V gives CDR1 SGHNT, CDR2 YYREEE (reference sequence). Trimming cost V 3 bases and J 4 bases, with 11 bases left between them. The CDR3 DNA reads as TGTGCCAGCAGCTCAACTAGCAGATACAATGAGCAGTTCTTC. This encodes CASSSTSRYNEQFF.

In its sample, this clonotype was seen a few times. This rearrangement joins TRBV11-3 to TRBJ2-7; D is perhaps TRBD1 (6 bases). CDR1 SGHNT and CDR2 YENEEA come from the germline V gene. The germline V and J ends were trimmed by 4 bases and 3 bases, with 10 bases remaining between them. The CDR3 has 13 amino acids. CDR3 DNA: TGTGCCAGCAGCTGGTCACAGGGCTACGAGCAGTACTTC. Protein product: CASSWSQGYEQYF.

This clonotype appeared many times. Here the CDR3 DNA reads TGTGCCAGCAGCTTCGGACAGGGTGGATCCTACGAGCAGTACTTC. It specifies CASSFGQGGSYEQYF. This rearrangement joins TRBV11-1 to TRBJ2-7; 8 bases are a match to TRBD1. The CDR3 runs 15 residues. V lost 3 bases and J lost 1; bases outside the gene matches: 5. Germline V CDR1 and CDR2: SGHAT, FQDESV (reference sequence). Looking up the rest from reference TRBV11-1 and TRBJ2-7 gives the full variable domain: EAEVAQSPRYKITEKSQAVAFWCDPISGHATLYWYRQILGQGPELLVQFQDESVVDDSQLPKDRFSAERLKGVDSTLKIQPAELGDSAMYLCASSFGQGGSYEQYFGPGTRLTVT.

This clonotype has ten or more counts. This chain's CDR3 is CASRAQGPGGEQYF. DNA of the CDR3: TGTGCCAGCAGAGCCCAGGGTCCAGGCGGCGAGCAGTACTTC. The rearrangement uses TRBV2 and TRBJ2-7; weak D call: TRBD1 (5 bases). The CDR3 runs 14 residues. The germline V gene has CDR1 SNHLY and CDR2 FYNNEI. V lost 6 bases and J 6 bases, leaving 18 bases between the germline ends.

Comments on this clonotype: The junction does not match germline at one end; this may be a read error. This rearrangement joins TRBV11-2 to TRBJ1-2; D unclear. The CDR3 has 13 amino acids. CDR1 and CDR2 (germline): SGHAT, FQNNGV. CDR3 region: CTSSLWGSHGYTF. The CDR3 DNA reads as TGTACCAGCAGCTTATGGGGTAGTCATGGCTACACCTTC.

This clonotype was seen many times. This chain links TRBV30 with TRBJ2-7; the D gene is possibly TRBD2 (5 bases). CDR3 length: 12 amino acids. Germline assignment: CDR1 GTSNPN and CDR2 SVGIG (reference sequence). Trimming shortened V by 4 bases and J by 0 bases, and 7 bases separated the two germline ends. The CDR3: CAWTGSSYEQYF. Written as DNA, the CDR3 is TGTGCCTGGACGGGGAGCTCCTACGAGCAGTACTTC.

This clonotype was found many times. The chain combines TRBV20-1 with TRBJ1-4; D is perhaps TRBD1 (5 bases). V was shortened by 3 bases and J by 7 bases, with 15 bases between the two germline ends. This CDR3 region has 14 residues. CDR1 and CDR2 (germline): DFQATT, SNEGSKA (reference sequence). This CDR3 is CSASPMAGFEKLFF. CDR3 sequence (DNA): TGCAGTGCTAGTCCGATGGCAGGGTTTGAAAAACTGTTTTTT.

This clonotype was counted between two and nine times. The chain combines TRBV15 with TRBJ2-2; D is unclear. This CDR3 spans 15 amino acids. The V gene lost 3 bases and the J gene lost 1 base, with 9 bases spanning the gap. Germline loops: CDR1 LNHNV, CDR2 YYDKDF (reference sequence). This chain's CDR3 is CATSSWELNTGELFF. The CDR3 DNA reads TGTGCCACCAGCAGTTGGGAATTGAACACCGGGGAGCTGTTTTTT.

The genes are TRBV11-2 and TRBJ2-5; maybe TRBD1 (5 bases). The CDR3 totals 15 residues. The V gene's germline CDR1 is SGHAT and CDR2 FQNNGV. The ends were cut back, 3 bases at V and 5 bases at J, with 16 bases in the middle. CDR3 region: CASSLTQVLGETQYF. CDR3 DNA: TGTGCCAGCAGCTTGACACAGGTTTTGGGGGAGACCCAGTACTTC.

This clonotype was counted at least ten times. The rearrangement uses TRBV2 and TRBJ2-7; weak D call: TRBD1 (5 bases). Germline V gene lookup returns CDR1 SNHLY and CDR2 FYNNEI. V lost 7 bases, J lost 3 bases, and 19 bases lay in between. The CDR3 is 15 residues long. The CDR3 sequence: CASTALGQGNYEQYF. In DNA form, the CDR3 reads TGTGCCAGCACTGCCCTCGGGCAGGGTAACTACGAGCAGTACTTC. Supplemented by reference TRBV2 and TRBJ2-7, the full variable domain reads EPEVTQTPSHQVTQMGQEVILRCVPISNHLYFYWYRQILGQKVEFLVSFYNNEISEKSEIFDDQFSVERPDGSNFTLKIRSTKLEDSAMYFCASTALGQGNYEQYFGPGTRLTVT.

At least ten counts were recorded for this clonotype. The rearrangement joins TRBV7-3 to TRBJ2-7, with TRBD2 matching over 10 bases. V lost 5 bases to trimming and J lost 3 bases; unmatched junction nucleotides: 7. The length of the CDR3 is 15 residues. Germline lookup yields CDR1 SGHTA and CDR2 FQGTGA. The CDR3 nucleotides are TGTGCCAGCAGCCCATCACTAGCGGGAATCTACGAGCAGTACTTC. This gives the protein CASSPSLAGIYEQYF.

This clonotype was seen at least ten times. This chain joins TRBV27 and TRBJ2-1, with 7 nucleotides matching TRBD2. The CDR3 covers 15 residues. Germline loops: CDR1 MNHEY, CDR2 SMNVEV (reference sequence). V dropped 8 bases and J dropped 2; count of bases not matched to a gene: 9. This CDR3 reads CASRNEGGPYNEQFF. In DNA, the CDR3 is TGTGCCAGCCGAAATGAGGGAGGGCCCTACAATGAGCAGTTCTTC.

V and J are TRBV5-1 and TRBJ1-2; D not certain. The ends were cut back, 0 bases at V and 8 bases at J, with 11 bases in the middle. The CDR3 covers 13 residues. CDR1 is SGHRS and CDR2 is YFSETQ in the germline V gene. CDR3 region: CASSLGHGWGYTF. As DNA, the CDR3 is TGCGCCAGCAGCTTGGGCCACGGCTGGGGCTACACCTTC.